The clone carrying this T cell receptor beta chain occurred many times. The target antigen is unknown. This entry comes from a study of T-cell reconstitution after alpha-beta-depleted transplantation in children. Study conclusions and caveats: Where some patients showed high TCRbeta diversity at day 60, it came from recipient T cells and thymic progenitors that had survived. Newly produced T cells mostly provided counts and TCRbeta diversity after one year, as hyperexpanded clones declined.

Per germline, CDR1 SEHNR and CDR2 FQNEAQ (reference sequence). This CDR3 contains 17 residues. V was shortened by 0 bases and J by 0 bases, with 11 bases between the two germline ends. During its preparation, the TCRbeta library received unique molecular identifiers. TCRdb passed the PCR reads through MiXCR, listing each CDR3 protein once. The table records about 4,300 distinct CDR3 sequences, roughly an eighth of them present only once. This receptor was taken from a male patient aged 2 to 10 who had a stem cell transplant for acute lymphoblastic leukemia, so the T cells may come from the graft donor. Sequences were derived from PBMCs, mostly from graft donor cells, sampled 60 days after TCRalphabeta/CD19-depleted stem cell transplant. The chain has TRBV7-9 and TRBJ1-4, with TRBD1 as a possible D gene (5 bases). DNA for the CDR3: TGTGCCAGCAGCTTAGCGCAGACAGCCGCAACTAATGAAAAACTGTTTTTT. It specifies CASSLAQTAATNEKLFF.